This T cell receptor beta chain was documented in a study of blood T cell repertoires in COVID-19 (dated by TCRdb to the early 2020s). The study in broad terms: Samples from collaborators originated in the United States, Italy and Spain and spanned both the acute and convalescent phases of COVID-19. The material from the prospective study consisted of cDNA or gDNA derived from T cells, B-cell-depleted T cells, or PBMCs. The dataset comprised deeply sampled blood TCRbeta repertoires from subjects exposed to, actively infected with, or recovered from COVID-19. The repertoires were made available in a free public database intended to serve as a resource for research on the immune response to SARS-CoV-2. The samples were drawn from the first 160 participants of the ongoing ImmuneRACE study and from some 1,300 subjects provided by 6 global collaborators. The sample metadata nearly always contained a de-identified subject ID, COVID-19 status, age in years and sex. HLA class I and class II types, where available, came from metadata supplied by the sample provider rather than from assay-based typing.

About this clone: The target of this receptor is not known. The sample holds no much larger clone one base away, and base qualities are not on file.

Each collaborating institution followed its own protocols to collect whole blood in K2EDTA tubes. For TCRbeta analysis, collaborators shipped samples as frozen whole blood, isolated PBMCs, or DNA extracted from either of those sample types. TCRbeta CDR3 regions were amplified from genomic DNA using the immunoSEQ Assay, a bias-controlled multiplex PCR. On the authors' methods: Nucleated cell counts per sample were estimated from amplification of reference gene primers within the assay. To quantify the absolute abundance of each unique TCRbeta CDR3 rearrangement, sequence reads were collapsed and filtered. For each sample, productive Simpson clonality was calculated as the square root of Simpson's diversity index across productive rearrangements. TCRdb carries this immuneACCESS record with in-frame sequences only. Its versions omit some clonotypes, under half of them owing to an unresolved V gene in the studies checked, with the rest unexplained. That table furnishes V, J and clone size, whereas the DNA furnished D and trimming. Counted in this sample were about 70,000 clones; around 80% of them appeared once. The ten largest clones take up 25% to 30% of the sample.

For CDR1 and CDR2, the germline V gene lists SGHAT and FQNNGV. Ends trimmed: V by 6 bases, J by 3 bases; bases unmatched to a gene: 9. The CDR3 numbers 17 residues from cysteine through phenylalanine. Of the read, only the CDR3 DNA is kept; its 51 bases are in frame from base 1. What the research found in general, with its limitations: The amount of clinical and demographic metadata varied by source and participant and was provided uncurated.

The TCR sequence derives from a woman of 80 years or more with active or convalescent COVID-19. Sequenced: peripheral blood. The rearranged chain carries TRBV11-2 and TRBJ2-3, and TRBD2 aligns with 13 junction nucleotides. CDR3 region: CASRDPGLAGSTDTQYF. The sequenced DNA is TGTGCCAGCAGAGATCCGGGACTAGCGGGGAGTACAGATACGCAGTATTTT.